Each of the 29 T cell receptor beta chains below was sequenced from the same sample in a study of cytomegalovirus exposure and HLA in healthy donors. The primer mix had 60 Vbeta and 13 Jbeta primers. TCRdb's table, derived via immunoSEQ multiplex PCR, lists solely in-frame clones and lacks some. Its listing shows around 210,000 clones. Sequenced sample: PBMCs. The receptors here all came from a woman aged 30 to 39 in good health and CMV-seropositive.

The chain carries TRBV7-2 and TRBJ2-6; D gene unclear. The CDR3 consists of 16 residues. The V gene's germline CDR1 is SGHTA and CDR2 FQGNSA. V shed 3 bases and J shed 0 bases, with 9 bases lying between them. This chain's CDR3 is CASSFHYSSGANVLTF. The CDR3 nucleotides are TGTGCCAGCAGCTTTCACTATAGCTCTGGGGCCAACGTCCTGACTTTC.

The V and J genes are TRBV5-6 and TRBJ2-7; TRBD2 matches 12 bases. This CDR3 region has 14 residues. V lost 5 bases to trimming and J lost 3 bases; unmatched junction nucleotides: 3. CDR1 is SGHDT and CDR2 is YYEEEE in the germline V gene. The CDR3 DNA reads as TGTGCCAGCAGGGGGACTAGCGGGCACTACGAGCAGTACTTC. The encoded protein is CASRGTSGHYEQYF.

Details on this clone: Sequence at one end of the junction differs from germline and may be a read error. CDR3 nucleotides: TGTGCCGGGAGACTAGCGAGACGTACCGGGGAGCTGTTTTTT. This codes for CAGRLARRTGELFF. The chain links TRBV30 to TRBJ2-2; 8 bases match TRBD2. The V gene's germline CDR1 is GTSNPN and CDR2 SVGIG (reference sequence). CDR3 size: 14 residues.

This rearrangement joins TRBV29-1 to TRBJ1-5, with a possible D match to TRBD1 (6 bases). Trimming took off 4 bases at V and 7 bases at J, with 17 bases between the two ends. Germline assignment: CDR1 SQVTM and CDR2 ANQGSEA. The CDR3 is 14 residues long. CDR3 protein: CSVGEQGLEQPQHF. CDR3 bases: TGCAGCGTTGGAGAGCAGGGGTTAGAGCAGCCCCAGCATTTT. Supplemented by reference TRBV29-1 and TRBJ1-5, the full variable domain reads SAVISQKPSRDICQRGTSLTIQCQVDSQVTMMFWYRQQPGQSLTLIATANQGSEATYESGFVIDKFPISRPNLTFSTLTVSNMSPEDSSIYLCSVGEQGLEQPQHFGDGTRLSIL.

The gene calls are TRBV6-1 and TRBJ1-4; 8 positions match TRBD1. The CDR3 has 15 amino acids. V shed 5 bases, J shed 7 bases, and the junction held 9 bases outside the gene matches. Germline V lookup: CDR1 MNHNS, CDR2 SASEGT. The CDR3 sequence: CASSTTGVESEKLFF. The CDR3 nucleotides read TGTGCCAGCAGTACGACAGGGGTGGAGAGTGAAAAACTGTTTTTT.

V and J are TRBV4-1 and TRBJ2-1, with D hard to call. The CDR3 totals 16 residues. V was pared by 0 bases and J by 0 bases, with 9 bases between. Germline CDR1 is MGHRA and CDR2 is YSYEKL. DNA of the CDR3: TGCGCCAGCAGCCAAGATGGCCGGAGCTCCTACAATGAGCAGTTCTTC. Its translation is CASSQDGRSSYNEQFF.

The chain couples TRBV4-1 to TRBJ1-2; 7 nucleotides agree with TRBD1. V lost 0 bases and J lost 2; bases outside the gene matches: 6. The CDR3 loop spans 16 amino acids. Germline V gives CDR1 MGHRA, CDR2 YSYEKL. The CDR3: CASSQDGTAFNYGYTF. Written as DNA, the CDR3 is TGCGCCAGCAGCCAAGATGGGACAGCTTTCAACTATGGCTACACCTTC.

This chain uses TRBV28 with TRBJ2-7, with D maybe TRBD1 (5 bases). Germline assignment: CDR1 MDHEN and CDR2 SYDVKM. The CDR3 covers 12 residues. V lost 1 base and J lost 6, with 7 bases in between. Written as DNA, the CDR3 is TGTGCCAGCAGTTTATTTGGGGCCGAGCAGTACTTC. Its protein is CASSLFGAEQYF.

V and J are TRBV5-1 and TRBJ1-1, with D unresolved. The CDR3 has 14 amino acids. The germline gives CDR1 SGHRS, CDR2 YFSETQ. The V end was cut by 0 bases, the J end by 1 base, with 7 bases between. The CDR3 loop is CASSLGRENTEAFF. The DNA of the CDR3 is TGCGCCAGCAGCTTGGGAAGAGAGAACACTGAAGCTTTCTTT.

V is TRBV7-2 and J is TRBJ2-1; 11 nucleotides align to TRBD1. Germline CDR1 is SGHTA and CDR2 is FQGNSA. CDR3 size: 14 residues. V dropped 1 base and J dropped 8; count of bases not matched to a gene: 1. CDR3 amino acids: CASSLGTGGYEQFF. Written as DNA, the CDR3 is TGTGCCAGCAGCTTAGGGACAGGGGGCTATGAGCAGTTCTTC.

Concerning this clone: An end of the junction differs from the germline gene, which may be a read error. J is TRBJ2-1 and V is TRBV10-2, with TRBD2 matching 13 bases. The CDR3 is made up of 14 amino acids. Germline CDR1 and CDR2: WSHSY and SAAADI. CDR3 in amino acids: CASIGLAGVNGQFF. For the CDR3, the DNA is TGCGCCAGCATTGGACTAGCGGGAGTAAATGGGCAGTTCTTC.

The chain links TRBV27 to TRBJ2-7, with TRBD2 identical over 7 bases. V lost 8 bases, J lost 4 bases, and 8 bases stayed unmatched. The CDR3 extends over 13 amino acids. Germline V gene lookup returns CDR1 MNHEY and CDR2 SMNVEV (reference sequence). CDR3: CASGNGGVYEQYF. For the CDR3, the DNA is TGTGCCAGCGGAAATGGGGGGGTTTACGAGCAGTACTTC.

The J gene is TRBJ1-3, the V gene TRBV29-1; D is ambiguous. This CDR3 has 13 residues. Trimming stripped 6 bases from V and 4 bases from J, with 13 bases between. Germline V gene data show CDR1 as SQVTM and CDR2 as ANQGSEA. The CDR3 sequence: CSVTRGTGNTIYF. DNA for the CDR3: TGCAGCGTGACCCGGGGAACCGGAAACACCATATATTTT.

This chain links TRBV28 with TRBJ1-4; D perhaps matches TRBD1 (6 bases). V was shortened by 8 bases and J by 7 bases, with 17 bases between the two germline ends. CDR3 length equals 14 residues. The germline gives CDR1 MDHEN, CDR2 SYDVKM. The CDR3 DNA follows: TGTGCCAGCGAACCCTTGGGCAGGGGTGAAAAACTGTTTTTT. This codes for CASEPLGRGEKLFF.

This chain connects TRBV5-1 to TRBJ2-5, with D possibly being TRBD2 (5 bases). CDR3 length equals 14 residues. Germline lookup yields CDR1 SGHRS and CDR2 YFSETQ. Trimming stripped 2 bases from V and 5 bases from J, with 13 bases between. CDR3 nucleotide sequence: TGCGCCAGCAGCTTTGACCCCGGGGTGGAGACCCAGTACTTC. Protein: CASSFDPGVETQYF.

V and J are TRBV11-2 and TRBJ2-1; 7 positions agree with TRBD1. Germline CDR1 reads SGHAT; CDR2 reads FQNNGV. J was trimmed by 9 bases and V by 5 bases; bases with no gene match: 7. This CDR3 is 13 amino acids long. CDR3 nucleotide sequence: TGTGCCAGCAGCACCCAGGGGGACACTGAGCAGTTCTTC. Translation gives CASSTQGDTEQFF.

This CDR3 is CASLRDMNTEAFF. The CDR3 DNA reads as TGTGCCAGCCTTAGAGACATGAACACTGAAGCTTTCTTT. The J gene is TRBJ1-1, the V gene TRBV28; D is undetermined. The CDR3 runs to 13 residues. Germline V gene lookup returns CDR1 MDHEN and CDR2 SYDVKM. V lost 8 bases to trimming and J lost 0 bases, with 10 bases between them.

About this clone itself: Mismatch with germline at one junction end may stem from a read error. V and J are TRBV29-1 and TRBJ2-7, with a possible D match to TRBD2 (6 bases). The length of the CDR3 is 15 residues. Germline loops: CDR1 SQVTM, CDR2 ANQGSEA. The CDR3 sequence is CSVEDPGTAPYEQYF. As DNA, the CDR3 is TGCAGCGTCGAAGACCCAGGGACTGCCCCCTACGAGCAGTACTTC.

This rearrangement joins TRBV4-1 to TRBJ2-3; TRBD1 agrees at 9 bases. Germline V lookup: CDR1 MGHRA, CDR2 YSYEKL. The CDR3 contains 17 residues. V was clipped by 0 bases and J by 6 bases; unmatched bases: 10. CDR3 region: CASSQDPGTGNEDTQYF. DNA for the CDR3: TGCGCCAGCAGCCAAGATCCCGGGACAGGGAACGAGGATACGCAGTATTTT.

The rearrangement uses TRBV27 and TRBJ2-5; 15 bases are a match to TRBD2. The CDR3 is 17 amino acids. The germline CDR1 and CDR2 sequences are MNHEY and SMNVEV (reference sequence). V lost 4 bases, J lost 3 bases, and 6 bases stayed unmatched. Here the CDR3 DNA reads TGTGCCAGCAGTTCGGGACTAGCGGGAGGTGGGAAAGAGACCCAGTACTTC. Its protein product is CASSSGLAGGGKETQYF.

The genes are TRBV30 and TRBJ1-2; 7 bases are shared with TRBD1. Germline V lookup: CDR1 GTSNPN, CDR2 SVGIG (reference sequence). This CDR3 has 13 amino acids. With V trimmed by 3 bases and J by 6 bases, 7 bases remained unmatched. In nucleotides, the CDR3 is TGTGCCTGGAGCCCGACAGGGTTGCATGGCTACACCTTC. It translates to CAWSPTGLHGYTF.

The chain carries TRBV29-1 and TRBJ2-7, with D perhaps TRBD1 (7 bases). V lost 6 bases, J lost 7 bases, and 19 bases lay in between. The length of the CDR3 is 13 residues. The germline CDR1 and CDR2 sequences are SQVTM and ANQGSEA. The CDR3 reads CSVEGTAMQEQYF. CDR3 nucleotide sequence: TGCAGCGTGGAGGGGACAGCCATGCAGGAGCAGTACTTC.

This rearrangement joins TRBV6-5 to TRBJ1-1; D might be TRBD1 (6 bases). V lost 2 bases and J lost 10, with 14 bases in between. CDR3 length: 13 residues. The germline V gene has CDR1 MNHEY and CDR2 SVGAGI. CDR3 sequence: CASSYPRGGPAFF. The CDR3 bases are TGTGCCAGCAGTTACCCGAGGGGGGGTCCAGCTTTCTTT.

This chain uses TRBV11-2 with TRBJ2-3; D possibly corresponds to TRBD2 (6 bases). CDR1 is SGHAT, CDR2 FQNNGV, per germline. With 1 base removed from V and 8 bases from J, the gap between germline ends came to 22 bases. The CDR3 extends over 17 amino acids. CDR3 amino acids: CASSLAGRGTASFTQYF. Written as DNA, the CDR3 is TGTGCCAGCAGCTTAGCGGGGCGCGGGACTGCCTCGTTTACGCAGTATTTT. Drawing the rest from reference TRBV11-2 and TRBJ2-3, the complete variable domain is EAGVAQSPRYKIIEKRQSVAFWCNPISGHATLYWYQQILGQGPKLLIQFQNNGVVDDSQLPKDRFSAERLKGVDSTLKIQPAKLEDSAVYLCASSLAGRGTASFTQYFGPGTRLTVL.

The chain joins TRBV28 to TRBJ1-5; 10 positions agree with TRBD1. The germline V gene encodes CDR1 MDHEN and CDR2 SYDVKM. V was pared by 3 bases and J by 3 bases, with 11 bases of the junction left unmatched. There are 18 residues in the CDR3. CDR3 residues: CASSLGLGQGGVNQPQHF. Written as DNA, the CDR3 is TGTGCCAGCAGTTTGGGACTCGGACAGGGGGGGGTCAATCAGCCCCAGCATTTT.

The J gene is TRBJ2-3, the V gene TRBV7-2, with a possible D match to TRBD1 (5 bases). V was clipped by 2 bases and J by 3 bases, with 12 bases between them. Germline CDR1 reads SGHTA; CDR2 reads FQGNSA. This CDR3 region has 15 residues. The CDR3 reads CASSLSQGGTDTQYF. DNA of the CDR3: TGTGCCAGCAGCTTATCGCAGGGTGGGACAGATACGCAGTATTTT. The variable domain in full, with the rest retrieved from reference TRBV7-2 and TRBJ2-3, is GAGVSQSPSNKVTEKGKDVELRCDPISGHTALYWYRQSLGQGLEFLIYFQGNSAPDKSGLPSDRFSAERTGGSVSTLTIQRTQQEDSAVYLCASSLSQGGTDTQYFGPGTRLTVL.

The chain joins TRBV5-4 to TRBJ1-3; tentatively, D is TRBD1 (6 bases). Deletions cut 4 bases from V and 4 bases from J, with 18 bases between. The CDR3 covers 16 residues. The V gene's germline CDR1 is SGHNT and CDR2 YYREEE (reference sequence). The CDR3 coding sequence is TGTGCCAGCAGCAGGCCAGGGGAAGGGAGCGGAAACACCATATATTTT. It encodes CASSRPGEGSGNTIYF.

This rearrangement joins TRBV5-1 to TRBJ2-3; 8 bases match TRBD2. This CDR3 spans 15 amino acids. CDR1 is SGHRS, CDR2 YFSETQ, per germline. The V gene end was trimmed by 0 bases and the J gene end by 3 bases; junction bases not matched to a gene: 3. Here the CDR3 reads CASSLGASGTDTQYF. CDR3 nucleotides: TGCGCCAGCAGCTTGGGGGCTAGCGGGACAGATACGCAGTATTTT.

The chain has TRBV4-2 and TRBJ1-6; 7 bases agree with TRBD1. Germline V CDR1 and CDR2: LGHNA, YNFKEQ. The junction had 4 bases not matched to a gene; V was cut back by 4 bases and J by 7 bases. The CDR3 covers 14 residues. The CDR3, as DNA: TGTGCCAGCAGCCGTACAGGGGTCAATTCACCCCTCCACTTT. Residues: CASSRTGVNSPLHF.